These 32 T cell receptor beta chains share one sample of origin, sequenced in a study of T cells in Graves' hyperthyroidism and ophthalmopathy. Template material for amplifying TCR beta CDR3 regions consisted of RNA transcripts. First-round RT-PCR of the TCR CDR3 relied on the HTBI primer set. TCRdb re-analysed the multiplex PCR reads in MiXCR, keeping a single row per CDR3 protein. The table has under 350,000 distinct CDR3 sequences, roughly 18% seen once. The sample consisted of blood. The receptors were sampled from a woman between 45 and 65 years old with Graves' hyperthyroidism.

In DNA form, the CDR3 reads TGCGCCAGCAGCTGGGGGGGACACCAAGAGACCCAGTACTTC. Protein product: CASSWGGHQETQYF. The gene calls are TRBV5-1 and TRBJ2-5; TRBD2 aligns across 7 bases. Germline-derived CDR1 and CDR2 are SGHRS and YFSETQ. The CDR3 totals 14 residues. V lost 3 bases and J lost 0; bases outside the gene matches: 2.

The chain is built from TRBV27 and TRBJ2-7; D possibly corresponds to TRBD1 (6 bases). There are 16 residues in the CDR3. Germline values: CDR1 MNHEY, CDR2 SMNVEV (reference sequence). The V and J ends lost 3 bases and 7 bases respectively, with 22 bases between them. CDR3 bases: TGTGCCAGCAGTTTTATGGGGGCCGGTCTGTTAGGGGAGCAGTACTTC. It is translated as CASSFMGAGLLGEQYF.

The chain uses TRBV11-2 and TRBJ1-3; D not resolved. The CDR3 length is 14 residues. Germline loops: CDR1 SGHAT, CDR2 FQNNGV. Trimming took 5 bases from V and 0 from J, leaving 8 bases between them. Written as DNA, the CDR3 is TGTGCCAGCAGCGAACAGAGCTCTGGAAACACCATATATTTT. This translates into CASSEQSSGNTIYF. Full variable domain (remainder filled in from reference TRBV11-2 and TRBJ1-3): EAGVAQSPRYKIIEKRQSVAFWCNPISGHATLYWYQQILGQGPKLLIQFQNNGVVDDSQLPKDRFSAERLKGVDSTLKIQPAKLEDSAVYLCASSEQSSGNTIYFGEGSWLTVV.

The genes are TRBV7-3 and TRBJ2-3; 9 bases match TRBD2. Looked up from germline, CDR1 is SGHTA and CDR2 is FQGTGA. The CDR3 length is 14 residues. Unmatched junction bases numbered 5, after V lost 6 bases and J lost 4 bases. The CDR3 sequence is CASRPTSGSDTQYF. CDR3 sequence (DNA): TGTGCCAGCAGACCAACTAGCGGGTCAGATACGCAGTATTTT.

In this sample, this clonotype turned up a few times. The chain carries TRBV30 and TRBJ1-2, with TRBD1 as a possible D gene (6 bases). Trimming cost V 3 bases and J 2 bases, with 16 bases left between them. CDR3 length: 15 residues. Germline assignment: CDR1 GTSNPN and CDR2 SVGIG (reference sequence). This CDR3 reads CAWRWPGASNYGYTF. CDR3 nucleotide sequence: TGTGCCTGGAGGTGGCCGGGGGCATCAAACTATGGCTACACCTTC.

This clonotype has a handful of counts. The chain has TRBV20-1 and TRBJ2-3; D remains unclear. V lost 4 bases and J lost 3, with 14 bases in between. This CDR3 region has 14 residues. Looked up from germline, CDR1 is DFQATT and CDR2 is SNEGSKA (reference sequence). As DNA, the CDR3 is TGCAGTGCTAACCTACTCCTTTCTACAGATACGCAGTATTTT. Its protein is CSANLLLSTDTQYF.

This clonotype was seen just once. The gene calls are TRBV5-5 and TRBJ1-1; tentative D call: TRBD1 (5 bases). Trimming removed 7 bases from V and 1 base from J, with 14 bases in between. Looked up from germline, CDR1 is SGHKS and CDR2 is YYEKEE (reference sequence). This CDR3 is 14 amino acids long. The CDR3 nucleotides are TGTGCCAGCGGCCCGGGACCCCAGAACACTGAAGCTTTCTTT. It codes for CASGPGPQNTEAFF.

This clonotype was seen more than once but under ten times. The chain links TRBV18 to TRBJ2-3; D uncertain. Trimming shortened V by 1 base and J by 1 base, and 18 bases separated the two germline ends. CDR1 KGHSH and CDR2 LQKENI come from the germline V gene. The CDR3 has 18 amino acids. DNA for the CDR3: TGTGCCAGCTCACCACGGGGTCAGGATTCCCTACGCACAGATACGCAGTATTTT. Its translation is CASSPRGQDSLRTDTQYF. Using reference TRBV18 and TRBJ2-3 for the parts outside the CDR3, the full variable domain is NAGVMQNPRHLVRRRGQEARLRCSPMKGHSHVYWYRQLPEEGLKFMVYLQKENIIDESGMPKERFSAEFPKEGPSILRIQQVVRGDSAAYFCASSPRGQDSLRTDTQYFGPGTRLTVL.

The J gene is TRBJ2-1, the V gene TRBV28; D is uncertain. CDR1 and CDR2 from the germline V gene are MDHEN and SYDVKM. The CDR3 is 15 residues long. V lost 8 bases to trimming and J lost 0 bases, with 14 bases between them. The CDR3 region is CASRTRASSYNEQFF. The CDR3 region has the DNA TGTGCCAGCCGCACCCGGGCTAGCTCCTACAATGAGCAGTTCTTC.

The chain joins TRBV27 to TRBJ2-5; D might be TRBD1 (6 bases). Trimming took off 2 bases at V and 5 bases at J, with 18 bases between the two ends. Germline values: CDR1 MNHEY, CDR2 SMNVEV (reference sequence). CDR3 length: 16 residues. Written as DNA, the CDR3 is TGTGCCAGCAGTTTAATCCCAGGGGTCGGGGTTGAGACCCAGTACTTC. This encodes CASSLIPGVGVETQYF.

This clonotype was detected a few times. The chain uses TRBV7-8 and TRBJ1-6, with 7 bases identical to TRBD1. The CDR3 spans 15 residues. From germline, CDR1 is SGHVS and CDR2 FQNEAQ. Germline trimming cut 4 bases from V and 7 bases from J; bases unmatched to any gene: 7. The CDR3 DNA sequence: TGTGCCAGCAGCTCGCCGGGACAGAAGAATTCACCCCTCCACTTT. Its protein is CASSSPGQKNSPLHF.

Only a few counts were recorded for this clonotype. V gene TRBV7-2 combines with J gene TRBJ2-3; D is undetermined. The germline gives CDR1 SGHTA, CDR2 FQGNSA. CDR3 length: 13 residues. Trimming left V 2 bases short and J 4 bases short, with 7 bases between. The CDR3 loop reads CASSLMFPDTQYF. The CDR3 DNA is TGTGCCAGCAGCTTAATGTTCCCAGATACGCAGTATTTT.

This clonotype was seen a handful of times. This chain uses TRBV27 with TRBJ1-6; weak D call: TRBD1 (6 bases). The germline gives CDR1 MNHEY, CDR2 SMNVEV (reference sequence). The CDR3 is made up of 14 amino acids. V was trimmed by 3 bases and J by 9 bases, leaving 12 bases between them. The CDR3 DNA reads TGTGCCAGCAGTTTCTGGCAGGGGACTTCACCCCTCCACTTT. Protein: CASSFWQGTSPLHF.

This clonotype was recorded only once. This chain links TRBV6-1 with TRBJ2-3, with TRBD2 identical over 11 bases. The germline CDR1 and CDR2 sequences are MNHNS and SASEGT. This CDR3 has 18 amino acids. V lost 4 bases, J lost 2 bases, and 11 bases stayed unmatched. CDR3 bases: TGTGCCAGCAGTGCTTTGGGACTAGCGGAAGAACACACAGATACGCAGTATTTT. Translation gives CASSALGLAEEHTDTQYF.

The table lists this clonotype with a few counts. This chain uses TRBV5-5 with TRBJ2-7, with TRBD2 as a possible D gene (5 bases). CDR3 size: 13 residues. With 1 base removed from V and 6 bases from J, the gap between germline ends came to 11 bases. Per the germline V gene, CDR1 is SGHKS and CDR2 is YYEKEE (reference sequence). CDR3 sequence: CASSLTARGEQYF. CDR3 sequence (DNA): TGTGCCAGCAGCTTGACAGCTCGGGGCGAGCAGTACTTC.

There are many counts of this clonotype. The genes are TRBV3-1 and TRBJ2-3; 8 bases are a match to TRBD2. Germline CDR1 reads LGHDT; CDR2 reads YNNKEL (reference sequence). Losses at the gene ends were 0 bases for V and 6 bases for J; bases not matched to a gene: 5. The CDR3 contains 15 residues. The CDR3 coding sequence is TGTGCCAGCAGCCAAGATCTTAGCGGGGCCGATACGCAGTATTTT. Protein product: CASSQDLSGADTQYF.

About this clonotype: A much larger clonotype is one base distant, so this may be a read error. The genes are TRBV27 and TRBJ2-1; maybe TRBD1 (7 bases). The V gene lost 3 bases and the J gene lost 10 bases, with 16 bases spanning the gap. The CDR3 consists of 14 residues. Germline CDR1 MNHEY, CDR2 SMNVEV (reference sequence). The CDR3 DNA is TGTGCCAGCAGTTTTTTGGGCCAGGGGGGCGAGCAGTTCTTC. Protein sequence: CASSFLGQGGEQFF.

CDR3 DNA: TGTGCCAGCCGCGGGACAGGGGGCGCTTCTGGAAACACCATATATTTT. Translating it yields CASRGTGGASGNTIYF. This chain links TRBV6-1 with TRBJ1-3; 12 bases are shared with TRBD1. The junction had 6 bases not matched to a gene; V was cut back by 8 bases and J by 1 base. This CDR3 contains 16 residues. The germline V gene has CDR1 MNHNS and CDR2 SASEGT.

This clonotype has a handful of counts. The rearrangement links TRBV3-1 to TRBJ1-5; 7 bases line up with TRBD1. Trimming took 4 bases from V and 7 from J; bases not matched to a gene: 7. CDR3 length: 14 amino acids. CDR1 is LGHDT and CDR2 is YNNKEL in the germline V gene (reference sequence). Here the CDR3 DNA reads TGTGCCAGCAGCCTGACCACAGGGGCACAGCCCCAGCATTTT. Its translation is CASSLTTGAQPQHF.

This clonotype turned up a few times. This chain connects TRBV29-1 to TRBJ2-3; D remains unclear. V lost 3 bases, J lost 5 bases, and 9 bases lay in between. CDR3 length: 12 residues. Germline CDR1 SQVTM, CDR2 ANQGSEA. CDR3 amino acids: CSVESPGDTQYF. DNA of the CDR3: TGCAGCGTTGAGTCCCCGGGAGATACGCAGTATTTT.

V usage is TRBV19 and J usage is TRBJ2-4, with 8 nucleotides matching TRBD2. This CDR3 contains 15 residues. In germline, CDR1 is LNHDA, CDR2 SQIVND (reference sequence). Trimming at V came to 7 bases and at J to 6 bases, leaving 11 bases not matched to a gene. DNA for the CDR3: TGTGCCAGTACCCAAGACGGACTAGCAGCAAACATTCAGTACTTC. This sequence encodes CASTQDGLAANIQYF.

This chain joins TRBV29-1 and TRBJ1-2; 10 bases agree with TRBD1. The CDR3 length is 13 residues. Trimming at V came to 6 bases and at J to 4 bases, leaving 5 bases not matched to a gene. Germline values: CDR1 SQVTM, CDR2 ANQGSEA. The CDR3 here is CSVTGTGAYGYTF. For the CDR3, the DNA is TGCAGCGTAACCGGGACAGGGGCCTATGGCTACACCTTC.

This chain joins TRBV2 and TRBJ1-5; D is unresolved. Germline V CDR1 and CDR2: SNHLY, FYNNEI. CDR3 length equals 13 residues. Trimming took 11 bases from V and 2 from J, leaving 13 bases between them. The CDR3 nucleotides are TGTGCCTCCCAGCAGCTGGGCAATCAGCCCCAGCATTTT. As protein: CASQQLGNQPQHF. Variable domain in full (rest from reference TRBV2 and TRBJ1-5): EPEVTQTPSHQVTQMGQEVILRCVPISNHLYFYWYRQILGQKVEFLVSFYNNEISEKSEIFDDQFSVERPDGSNFTLKIRSTKLEDSAMYFCASQQLGNQPQHFGDGTRLSIL.

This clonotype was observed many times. The DNA for the CDR3 is TGTGCCAGCAGTGGGATGACAGCACCTAATGAAAAACTGTTTTTT. It is translated as CASSGMTAPNEKLFF. The chain is built from TRBV6-1 and TRBJ1-4, with a weak D call TRBD1 (5 bases). Trimming removed 4 bases at V and 3 bases at J, with 12 bases between. The CDR3 consists of 15 residues. In germline, CDR1 is MNHNS, CDR2 SASEGT.

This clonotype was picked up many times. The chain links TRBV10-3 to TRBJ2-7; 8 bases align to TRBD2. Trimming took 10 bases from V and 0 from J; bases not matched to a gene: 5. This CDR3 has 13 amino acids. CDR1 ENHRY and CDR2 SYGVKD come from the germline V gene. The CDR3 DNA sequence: TGTGCCAGCGGGGGGAGCTTCTCCTACGAGCAGTACTTC. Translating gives CASGGSFSYEQYF.

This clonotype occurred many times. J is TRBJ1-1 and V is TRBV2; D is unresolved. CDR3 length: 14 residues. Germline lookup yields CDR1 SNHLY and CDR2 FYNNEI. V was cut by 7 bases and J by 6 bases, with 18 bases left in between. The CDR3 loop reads CASTTQRGGSEAFF. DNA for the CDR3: TGTGCCAGCACCACCCAACGGGGTGGATCTGAAGCTTTCTTT.

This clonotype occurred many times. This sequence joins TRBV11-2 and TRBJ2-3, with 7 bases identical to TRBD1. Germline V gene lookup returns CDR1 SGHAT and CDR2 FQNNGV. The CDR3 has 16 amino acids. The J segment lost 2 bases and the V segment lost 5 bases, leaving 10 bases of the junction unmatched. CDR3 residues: CASSALRDRHTDTQYF. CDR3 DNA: TGTGCCAGCAGCGCCCTTAGGGACAGACACACAGATACGCAGTATTTT. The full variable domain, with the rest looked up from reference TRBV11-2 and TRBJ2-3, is EAGVAQSPRYKIIEKRQSVAFWCNPISGHATLYWYQQILGQGPKLLIQFQNNGVVDDSQLPKDRFSAERLKGVDSTLKIQPAKLEDSAVYLCASSALRDRHTDTQYFGPGTRLTVL.

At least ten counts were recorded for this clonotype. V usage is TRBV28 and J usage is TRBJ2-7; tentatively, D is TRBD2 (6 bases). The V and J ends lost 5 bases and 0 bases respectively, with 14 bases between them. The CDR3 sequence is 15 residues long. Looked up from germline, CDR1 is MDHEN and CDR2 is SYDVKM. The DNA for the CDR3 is TGTGCCAGCAGTCCCCTGGGGCGGGACTCCTACGAGCAGTACTTC. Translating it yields CASSPLGRDSYEQYF.

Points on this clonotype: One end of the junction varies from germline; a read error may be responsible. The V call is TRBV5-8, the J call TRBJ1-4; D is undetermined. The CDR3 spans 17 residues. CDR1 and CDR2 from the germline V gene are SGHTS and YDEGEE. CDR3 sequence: CASSLVSENPFEKKLFF. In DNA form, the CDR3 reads TGCGCCAGCAGCTTGGTCTCTGAGAACCCCTTCGAAAAAAAACTGTTTTTT.

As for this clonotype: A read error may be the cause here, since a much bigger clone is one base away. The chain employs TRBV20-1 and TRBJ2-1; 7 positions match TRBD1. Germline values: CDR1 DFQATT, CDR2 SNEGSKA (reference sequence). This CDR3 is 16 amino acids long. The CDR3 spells CSARDLNRDRGFELFF. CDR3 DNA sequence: TGCAGTGCTAGAGATTTAAACCGGGACAGAGGTTTTGAGCTGTTCTTC.

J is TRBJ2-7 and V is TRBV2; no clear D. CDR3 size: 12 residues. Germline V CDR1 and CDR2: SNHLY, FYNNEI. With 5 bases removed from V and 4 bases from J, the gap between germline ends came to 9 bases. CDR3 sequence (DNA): TGTGCCAGCAGTCCAACGTTATACGAGCAGTACGTC. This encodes CASSPTLYEQYV.

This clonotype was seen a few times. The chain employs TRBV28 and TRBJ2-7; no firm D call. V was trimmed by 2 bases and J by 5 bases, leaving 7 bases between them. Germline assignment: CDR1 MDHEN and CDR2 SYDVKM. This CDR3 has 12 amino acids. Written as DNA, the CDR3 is TGTGCCAGCAGTTTACCCGCCGACGAGCAGTACTTC. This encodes CASSLPADEQYF.